These T cell receptor beta chains were read from a single sample in a study of blood T cell repertoires in COVID-19. The method was immunoSEQ multiplex PCR; TCRdb's version includes in-frame clones alone and lacks a portion of them. Among more than 85,000 clones, approximately 84% were seen once, and the ten largest hold around 9.4%. Sequenced: peripheral blood. Receptors originate from a man aged 40-49 years with active or convalescent COVID-19. CDR3s include the opening cysteine and the closing phenylalanine or tryptophan. Fields, in order: D gene, clone size, V gene, J gene, CDR3 protein, CDR3 DNA. A D gene is named only where the DNA matches it firmly. The size entry is marked missing in some rows and otherwise reads once, few, many or a size class.

>NA|NA|TRBV10-3|TRBJ1-1
CATYDEKYTEAFF
TGTGCCACCTACGATGAGAAATACACTGAAGCTTTCTTT
>TRBD1|NA|TRBV6-6|TRBJ1-2
CASSYPGQNYGYTF
TGTGCCAGCAGTTACCCGGGACAGAACTATGGCTACACCTTC
>NA|NA|TRBV5-6|TRBJ1-1
CASSLGGGLLNTEAFF
TGTGCCAGCAGCTTGGGCGGGGGACTACTGAACACTGAAGCTTTCTTT
>NA|NA|TRBV9|TRBJ2-3
CASSKGLSTDTQYF
TGTGCCAGCAGCAAGGGGCTTAGCACAGATACGCAGTATTTT
>NA|NA|TRBV13|TRBJ2-5
CASSLEQGRKTQYF
TGTGCCAGCAGCTTAGAACAGGGGAGGAAGACCCAGTACTTC
>NA|NA|TRBV18|TRBJ1-1
CASSQINSEAFF
TGTGCCAGCTCACAAATAAACAGTGAAGCTTTCTTT
>NA|NA|TRBV7-2|TRBJ1-4
CASSPNTGATNEKLFF
TGTGCCAGCAGCCCGAACACGGGAGCAACTAATGAAAAACTGTTTTTT
>TRBD1|NA|TRBV3-1/TRBV3-2|TRBJ1-1
CASSQGQGMNTEAFF
TGTGCCAGCAGCCAGGGACAGGGGATGAACACTGAAGCTTTCTTT
>NA|NA|TRBV6-5|TRBJ1-5
CASSYTSGPNQPQHF
TGTGCCAGCAGTTACACCTCAGGGCCTAATCAGCCCCAGCATTTT
>NA|NA|TRBV6-6|TRBJ1-2
CASSKDSFGYTF
TGTGCCAGCAGTAAAGACAGTTTCGGCTACACCTTC
>TRBD1|NA|TRBV9|TRBJ2-5
CASSVGLGGGTEETQYF
TGTGCCAGCAGCGTAGGTTTAGGGGGCGGCACGGAAGAGACCCAGTACTTC
>NA|NA|TRBV3-1/TRBV3-2|TRBJ2-7
CASSQIAPPEQYF
TGTGCCAGCAGCCAAATAGCTCCCCCCGAGCAGTACTTC
>TRBD2|NA|TRBV27|TRBJ2-3
CASSFLLGAGGPTDTQYF
TGTGCCAGCAGTTTCCTACTGGGGGCGGGGGGACCCACAGATACGCAGTATTTT
>TRBD1|NA|TRBV6-6|TRBJ1-4
CASSRGDRGRVPAHFF
TGTGCCAGCAGCCGGGGGGACAGGGGGCGAGTTCCCGCTCATTTTTTT
>NA|NA|TRBV2|TRBJ2-2
CASTQRDTGELFF
TGTGCCAGCACACAGAGGGACACCGGGGAGCTGTTTTTT
>TRBD1|NA|TRBV4-2|TRBJ1-3
CASSPSQGEAGNTIYF
TGTGCCAGCAGCCCGTCACAGGGGGAGGCTGGAAACACCATATATTTT
>TRBD2|NA|TRBV27|TRBJ2-3
CASSSGTSGGTDTQYF
TGTGCCAGCAGTTCAGGGACTAGCGGGGGCACAGATACGCAGTATTTT
>NA|NA|TRBV2|TRBJ1-1
CASSDPGVGITEAFF
TGTGCCAGCAGTGACCCAGGGGTTGGAATCACTGAAGCTTTCTTT
>TRBD1|NA|TRBV6-5|TRBJ1-5
CASYPGQLSNQPQHF
TGTGCCAGCTATCCGGGACAGCTGAGCAATCAGCCCCAGCATTTT
>NA|few|TRBV10-3|TRBJ1-3
CAISEPTESGNTIYF
TGTGCCATCAGTGAGCCAACAGAATCTGGAAACACCATATATTTT
>NA|once|TRBV18|TRBJ2-3
CASSPKKVGALSTDTQYF
TGTGCCAGCTCACCAAAGAAGGTGGGGGCCCTCAGCACAGATACGCAGTATTTT
>TRBD1|few|TRBV7-9|TRBJ1-1
CASSTTGGMNTEAFF
TGTGCCAGCAGCACAACAGGGGGAATGAACACTGAAGCTTTCTTT
>TRBD1|NA|TRBV18|TRBJ2-3
CASSPGQGKGTDTQYF
TGTGCCAGCTCACCCGGACAGGGAAAGGGGACAGATACGCAGTATTTT
>NA|NA|TRBV2|TRBJ1-1
CASSLELEAFF
TGTGCCAGCAGTTTGGAGCTTGAAGCTTTCTTT
>NA|NA|TRBV7-3|TRBJ2-5
CASSLTSSETQYF
TGTGCCAGCAGCCTGACTAGTTCAGAGACCCAGTACTTC
>NA|NA|TRBV7-7|TRBJ2-2
CASSSTPTPGLTGELFF
TGTGCCAGCAGCTCCACCCCTACACCGGGTCTCACAGGGGAGCTGTTTTTT
>TRBD2|once|TRBV12-3/TRBV12-4|TRBJ2-5
CATRAGVVETQYF
TGTGCCACCCGGGCGGGGGTGGTGGAGACCCAGTACTTC
>TRBD1|NA|TRBV6-5|TRBJ1-1
CASRSGQGDTEAFF
TGTGCCAGCAGGAGCGGACAGGGGGATACTGAAGCTTTCTTT
>NA|NA|TRBV7-2|TRBJ2-7
CASSLAVTSGEQYF
TGTGCCAGCAGCTTAGCGGTAACCTCGGGCGAGCAGTACTTC
>TRBD2|NA|TRBV11-2|TRBJ2-1
CASSLVRGAYNEQFF
TGTGCCAGCAGCTTGGTGCGGGGGGCATACAATGAGCAGTTCTTC
>TRBD1|NA|TRBV3-1/TRBV3-2|TRBJ1-2
CASSPHGQGANGYTF
TGTGCCAGCAGCCCCCACGGACAGGGGGCGAATGGCTACACCTTC
>NA|NA|TRBV28|TRBJ2-7
CASSGGASSYEQYF
TGTGCCAGCAGTGGAGGGGCGTCTTCCTACGAGCAGTACTTC
>NA|NA|TRBV24-1|TRBJ1-1
CATSVGVNTEAFF
TGTGCCACCAGTGTCGGGGTTAACACTGAAGCTTTCTTT
>TRBD2|NA|TRBV7-3|TRBJ2-5
CATASGVQETQYF
TGTGCCACCGCTAGCGGGGTACAAGAGACCCAGTACTTC
>TRBD1|NA|TRBV3-1/TRBV3-2|TRBJ2-2
CASSQKTGLGTGELFF
TGTGCCAGCAGCCAGAAGACAGGGTTGGGCACCGGGGAGCTGTTTTTT